Listed below are T cell receptor beta chains from one sample, sequenced in a study of T-cell memory formation after mild COVID-19. Each CDR3 protein gets one entry after TCRdb re-called the 5' RACE reads with MiXCR. In the table there are approximately 240,000 distinct CDR3 sequences, about 17% of which are singletons. Sequenced: PBMCs or a T cell subset sorted from them (not recorded which). The source of these receptors is a man aged 18 to 30 who had mild COVID-19 (a few samples of this study predate the infection). Cell type and time point are not known. Each CDR3 is given with its conserved first and last residue. A D gene is named only where the DNA matches it firmly. A row's size may be missing; if present it is once, few, many or a size class.

CDR3 length: 13; J gene: TRBJ1-1; D gene: .; clone size: many; V gene: TRBV18; CDR3 DNA: TGTGCCAGCTCAGACCAGGCGAACACTGAAGCTTTCTTT; CDR3 protein: CASSDQANTEAFF
CDR3 length: 15; J gene: TRBJ1-4; D gene: .; clone size: .; V gene: TRBV7-2; CDR3 DNA: TGTGCCAGCAGCTCCGCCGGGGGAGGGAAAGAAAAACTGTTTTTT; CDR3 protein: CASSSAGGGKEKLFF
CDR3 length: 13; J gene: TRBJ2-7; D gene: .; clone size: .; V gene: TRBV24-1; CDR3 DNA: TGTGCCACAGACGTATTGCGCTCCTACGAGCAGTACTTC; CDR3 protein: CATDVLRSYEQYF
CDR3 length: 12; J gene: TRBJ1-2; D gene: .; clone size: .; V gene: TRBV5-1; CDR3 DNA: TGCGCCAGCAGCTCCGGGATGGAGGGCTACACCTTC; CDR3 protein: CASSSGMEGYTF
CDR3 length: 16; J gene: TRBJ2-3; D gene: .; clone size: few; V gene: TRBV7-3; CDR3 DNA: TGTGCCAGCAGCCCAGGATCAGGGGCCTCGCCAGATACGCAGTATTTT; CDR3 protein: CASSPGSGASPDTQYF
CDR3 length: 14; J gene: TRBJ2-1; D gene: .; clone size: .; V gene: TRBV5-6; CDR3 DNA: TGTGCCAGCAGCTTGACAGGGTTCTGGGGTGAGCAGTTCTTC; CDR3 protein: CASSLTGFWGEQFF
CDR3 length: 15; J gene: TRBJ2-2; D gene: TRBD1; clone size: .; V gene: TRBV11-3; CDR3 DNA: TGTGCCAGCAGCATACAGGGGGCCGGGACCGGGGAGCTGTTTTTT; CDR3 protein: CASSIQGAGTGELFF
CDR3 length: 13; J gene: TRBJ2-4; D gene: .; clone size: .; V gene: TRBV6-5; CDR3 DNA: TGTGCCAGCAGTCGGGGACGGTTAAACATTCAGTACTTC; CDR3 protein: CASSRGRLNIQYF
CDR3 length: 16; J gene: TRBJ1-2; D gene: TRBD1; clone size: .; V gene: TRBV7-9; CDR3 DNA: TGTGCCAGCAGCTGGGGGACAGGGGGCGGATTGGATGGCTACACCTTC; CDR3 protein: CASSWGTGGGLDGYTF
CDR3 length: 12; J gene: TRBJ2-5; D gene: TRBD2; clone size: few; V gene: TRBV29-1; CDR3 DNA: TGCAGCGTTGCAAGCGGGGGGAAGACCCAGTACTTC; CDR3 protein: CSVASGGKTQYF
CDR3 length: 15; J gene: TRBJ2-3; D gene: .; clone size: few; V gene: TRBV12-3/TRBV12-4; CDR3 DNA: TGTGCCAGCAGTTTGACCCTTTCTAGGGCAGATACGCAGTATTTT; CDR3 protein: CASSLTLSRADTQYF
CDR3 length: 17; J gene: TRBJ2-5; D gene: TRBD2; clone size: few; V gene: TRBV5-1; CDR3 DNA: TGCGCCAGCAGCCGGATAGCGGGGGGGCTTAAACAAGAGACCCAGTACTTC; CDR3 protein: CASSRIAGGLKQETQYF
CDR3 length: 14; J gene: TRBJ2-1; D gene: .; clone size: .; V gene: TRBV7-9; CDR3 DNA: TGTGCCAGCAGCTCGTTCCTGTGGGGTAATGAGCAGTTCTTC; CDR3 protein: CASSSFLWGNEQFF
CDR3 length: 17; J gene: TRBJ2-3; D gene: TRBD1; clone size: few; V gene: TRBV4-3; CDR3 DNA: TGCGCCAGCAGCCAAGCCAGGACAGGGTTGGTCCGAGATACGCAGTATTTT; CDR3 protein: CASSQARTGLVRDTQYF
CDR3 length: 16; J gene: TRBJ2-3; D gene: .; clone size: .; V gene: TRBV6-5; CDR3 DNA: TGTGCCAGCAGTTATCGGTCCGGGCTGGGCACAGATACGCAGTATTTT; CDR3 protein: CASSYRSGLGTDTQYF
CDR3 length: 13; J gene: TRBJ1-1; D gene: TRBD1; clone size: .; V gene: TRBV28; CDR3 DNA: TGTGCCAGCAAACAGGGGGCGCACACTGAAGCTTTCTTT; CDR3 protein: CASKQGAHTEAFF
CDR3 length: 15; J gene: TRBJ1-6; D gene: TRBD1; clone size: .; V gene: TRBV7-2; CDR3 DNA: TGTGCCAGCAGCCCAGGGGGTACGGATAATTCACCCCTCCACTTT; CDR3 protein: CASSPGGTDNSPLHF
CDR3 length: 12; J gene: TRBJ1-5; D gene: .; clone size: few; V gene: TRBV20-1; CDR3 DNA: TGCAGTGCTAACGGGGGAGGTCAGCCCCAGCATTTT; CDR3 protein: CSANGGGQPQHF
CDR3 length: 17; J gene: TRBJ2-3; D gene: TRBD2; clone size: .; V gene: TRBV3-1; CDR3 DNA: TGTGCCAGCAGCCAAGATATTTCGACTAGCGGGGGTCACACGCAGTATTTT; CDR3 protein: CASSQDISTSGGHTQYF
CDR3 length: 16; J gene: TRBJ1-5; D gene: .; clone size: .; V gene: TRBV7-2; CDR3 DNA: TGTGCCAGCAGCTTAACGACGGGGATGTACAATCAGCCCCAGCATTTT; CDR3 protein: CASSLTTGMYNQPQHF
CDR3 length: 13; J gene: TRBJ2-3; D gene: .; clone size: .; V gene: TRBV20-1; CDR3 DNA: TGCAGTGCTAGGGTCCCCAGGAGAGATACGCAGTATTTT; CDR3 protein: CSARVPRRDTQYF
CDR3 length: 11; J gene: TRBJ1-1; D gene: TRBD1; clone size: few; V gene: TRBV12-3/TRBV12-4; CDR3 DNA: TGTGCCAGCAGTGACAGGGTGGGGAGATTCTTT; CDR3 protein: CASSDRVGRFF
CDR3 length: 13; J gene: TRBJ2-5; D gene: .; clone size: few; V gene: TRBV10-3; CDR3 DNA: TGTGCCATCAGTGAGTCAGAATTGGGGACCCAGTACTTC; CDR3 protein: CAISESELGTQYF
CDR3 length: 14; J gene: TRBJ1-2; D gene: .; clone size: .; V gene: TRBV5-1; CDR3 DNA: TGCGCCAGCAGCGTCGGGGGGCCTACCTATGGCTACACCTTC; CDR3 protein: CASSVGGPTYGYTF
CDR3 length: 14; J gene: TRBJ2-3; D gene: TRBD1; clone size: .; V gene: TRBV7-8; CDR3 DNA: TGTGCCAGCGGCCGGGACAGGATCACAGATACGCAGTATTTT; CDR3 protein: CASGRDRITDTQYF
CDR3 length: 12; J gene: TRBJ1-2; D gene: .; clone size: .; V gene: TRBV6-2/TRBV6-3; CDR3 DNA: TGTGCCAGCACGGGAACAGTGGGAGGCTACACCTTC; CDR3 protein: CASTGTVGGYTF
CDR3 length: 15; J gene: TRBJ2-3; D gene: .; clone size: .; V gene: TRBV5-1; CDR3 DNA: TGCGCCAGCAGCTTGGGGTTACGTCGATCAGATACGCAGTATTTT; CDR3 protein: CASSLGLRRSDTQYF
CDR3 length: 12; J gene: TRBJ2-5; D gene: .; clone size: .; V gene: TRBV21-1; CDR3 DNA: TGTGCCAGCAGCAAAGGGCGAGGGACCCAGTACTTC; CDR3 protein: CASSKGRGTQYF
CDR3 length: 15; J gene: TRBJ2-1; D gene: .; clone size: few; V gene: TRBV5-1; CDR3 DNA: TGCGCCAGCAGCTTTGACGGGTCCCCCTACAATGAGCAGTTCTTC; CDR3 protein: CASSFDGSPYNEQFF
CDR3 length: 12; J gene: TRBJ1-2; D gene: .; clone size: many; V gene: TRBV7-2; CDR3 DNA: TGTGCCAGCAGCTTACTTTGGGATGGCTACACCTTC; CDR3 protein: CASSLLWDGYTF
CDR3 length: 13; J gene: TRBJ1-2; D gene: TRBD1; clone size: .; V gene: TRBV5-1; CDR3 DNA: TGCGCCAGCAGCTCGTCCCGGGACAGTCTCTACACCTTC; CDR3 protein: CASSSSRDSLYTF
CDR3 length: 16; J gene: TRBJ2-1; D gene: TRBD2; clone size: few; V gene: TRBV24-1; CDR3 DNA: TGTGCCACCAGTGATCCTAGCGGGGGCACCTACAATGAGCAGTTCTTC; CDR3 protein: CATSDPSGGTYNEQFF
CDR3 length: 15; J gene: TRBJ1-2; D gene: TRBD1; clone size: few; V gene: TRBV7-2; CDR3 DNA: TGTGCCAGCAGCCGGGGGGACAGCTTAGGGAGTGGCTACACCTTC; CDR3 protein: CASSRGDSLGSGYTF
CDR3 length: 14; J gene: TRBJ2-7; D gene: .; clone size: .; V gene: TRBV6-6; CDR3 DNA: TGTGCCAGCAGTTCCTCTAGCGACTCCTACGAGCAGTACTTC; CDR3 protein: CASSSSSDSYEQYF
CDR3 length: 14; J gene: TRBJ2-7; D gene: .; clone size: .; V gene: TRBV11-2; CDR3 DNA: TGTGCCAGCAGCGAAGCAAGACTAGCCTACGAGCAGTACTTC; CDR3 protein: CASSEARLAYEQYF
CDR3 length: 13; J gene: TRBJ1-1; D gene: .; clone size: few; V gene: TRBV2; CDR3 DNA: TGTGCCAGCACCACGGAGGACGGGGCTGAAGCTTTCTTT; CDR3 protein: CASTTEDGAEAFF
CDR3 length: 14; J gene: TRBJ2-2; D gene: .; clone size: .; V gene: TRBV28; CDR3 DNA: TGTGCCAGCAGTTTATCCGGGTACACCGGGGAGCTGTTTTTT; CDR3 protein: CASSLSGYTGELFF
CDR3 length: 14; J gene: TRBJ2-5; D gene: .; clone size: .; V gene: TRBV5-1; CDR3 DNA: TGCGCCAGCAGCTTCAACCGACCTCAAGAGACCCAGTACTTC; CDR3 protein: CASSFNRPQETQYF
CDR3 length: 15; J gene: TRBJ2-2; D gene: .; clone size: .; V gene: TRBV28; CDR3 DNA: TGTGCCAGCAGTTTTAACAGCTATAACACCGGGGAGCTGTTTTTT; CDR3 protein: CASSFNSYNTGELFF
CDR3 length: 16; J gene: TRBJ2-1; D gene: TRBD1; clone size: few; V gene: TRBV4-2; CDR3 DNA: TGTGCCAGCAGCGGTTATGGACAGGGGGCCTACAATGAGCAGTTCTTC; CDR3 protein: CASSGYGQGAYNEQFF
CDR3 length: 14; J gene: TRBJ2-7; D gene: .; clone size: few; V gene: TRBV7-2; CDR3 DNA: TGTGCCAGCAGCTTTCTGGCAGGGGCCTACGAGCAGTACTTC; CDR3 protein: CASSFLAGAYEQYF
CDR3 length: 12; J gene: TRBJ1-3; D gene: .; clone size: .; V gene: TRBV10-3; CDR3 DNA: TGTGCCATCAGTCCCGTGGGAAACACCATATATTTT; CDR3 protein: CAISPVGNTIYF
CDR3 length: 14; J gene: TRBJ1-2; D gene: .; clone size: .; V gene: TRBV20-1; CDR3 DNA: TGCAGTGCCCCTCATGAGGAGGGGCCTGGTGGCTACACCTTC; CDR3 protein: CSAPHEEGPGGYTF
CDR3 length: 15; J gene: TRBJ2-3; D gene: TRBD1; clone size: few; V gene: TRBV5-1; CDR3 DNA: TGCGCCAGCCAGAGACAGGGACCGAGCACAGATACGCAGTATTTT; CDR3 protein: CASQRQGPSTDTQYF
CDR3 length: 14; J gene: TRBJ2-5; D gene: .; clone size: .; V gene: TRBV20-1; CDR3 DNA: TGCAGTGCTAGCCTAGGGACGTACCAAGAGACCCAGTACTTC; CDR3 protein: CSASLGTYQETQYF
CDR3 length: 13; J gene: TRBJ2-3; D gene: .; clone size: many; V gene: TRBV30; CDR3 DNA: TGTGCCTGGAGTGTTTTGGGGGCAGATACGCAGTATTTT; CDR3 protein: CAWSVLGADTQYF
CDR3 length: 19; J gene: TRBJ2-7; D gene: TRBD1; clone size: few; V gene: TRBV7-3; CDR3 DNA: TGTGCCAGCAGGGGAGACAGGGGGCGCCAGGCTTCCAGCTCCTACGAGCAGTACTTC; CDR3 protein: CASRGDRGRQASSSYEQYF
CDR3 length: 15; J gene: TRBJ2-2; D gene: .; clone size: .; V gene: TRBV7-9; CDR3 DNA: TGTGCCTCGTTCAGGCCAGGGTCGAACACCGGGGAGCTGTTTTTT; CDR3 protein: CASFRPGSNTGELFF
CDR3 length: 13; J gene: TRBJ2-5; D gene: .; clone size: few; V gene: TRBV4-3; CDR3 DNA: TGCGCCAGCAGCCAAGACCCAGAGGTGACCCAGTACTTC; CDR3 protein: CASSQDPEVTQYF
CDR3 length: 15; J gene: TRBJ2-5; D gene: TRBD1; clone size: many; V gene: TRBV7-2; CDR3 DNA: TGTGCCAGCAGCACCAACAGGGGGCCGGAGGAGACCCAGTACTTC; CDR3 protein: CASSTNRGPEETQYF